This passage covers 4 T cell receptor beta chains from one sample sequenced in a study of cytomegalovirus exposure and HLA in healthy donors. 13 Jbeta primers and 60 Vbeta primers were used for the PCR. Measured with immunoSEQ multiplex PCR; TCRdb has only the in-frame clones, and not every one. There are over 150,000 clones in the sample; about 69% occur only once, and under 5% lies in the top ten. Sequencing was performed on PBMCs. The receptor source for this set is a man aged 25-40 years in good health and CMV-seropositive.

The chain employs TRBV7-9 and TRBJ2-1; the match to TRBD2 covers 13 bases. CDR1 and CDR2 from the germline V gene are SEHNR and FQNEAQ (reference sequence). CDR3 size: 15 residues. V dropped 7 bases and J dropped 9; count of bases not matched to a gene: 9. The CDR3 region is CASTVGLAGKGEQFF. The CDR3 DNA sequence: TGTGCCAGCACCGTGGGACTAGCGGGAAAGGGTGAGCAGTTCTTC.

The V gene is TRBV11-2, the J gene TRBJ2-1; D is undetermined. From germline, CDR1 is SGHAT and CDR2 FQNNGV. The CDR3 has 16 amino acids. V lost 5 bases and J 0 bases, leaving 14 bases between the germline ends. Here the CDR3 reads CASSLLPRSSYNEQFF. DNA of the CDR3: TGTGCCAGCAGCCTCCTCCCACGGAGCTCCTACAATGAGCAGTTCTTC.

This clone appeared a single time. The chain links TRBV5-1 to TRBJ2-7; no clear D gene. CDR1 SGHRS and CDR2 YFSETQ come from the germline V gene. Trimming removed 3 bases from V and 1 base from J, with 8 bases in between. The CDR3 extends over 13 amino acids. In DNA form, the CDR3 reads TGCGCCAGCAGCTCAACCCGGTCCTACGAGCAGTACTTC. Its translation is CASSSTRSYEQYF.

This clone has only a few counts. The rearrangement uses TRBV6-1 and TRBJ2-5; TRBD2 aligns across 8 bases. Germline loops: CDR1 MNHNS, CDR2 SASEGT. The CDR3 consists of 14 residues. Trimming took 7 bases from V and 5 from J; bases not matched to a gene: 9. The CDR3 DNA follows: TGTGCCAGCATTGGCGGGGGGTCAGGGGAGACCCAGTACTTC. It codes for CASIGGGSGETQYF.